This T cell receptor beta chain came from a study of T cell responses to AZD1222 COVID-19 vaccine. The CDR3 length is 15 residues. V lost 0 bases, J lost 9 bases, and 15 bases lay in between. CDR1 and CDR2 (germline): MGHRA, YSYEKL. Assay used: immunoSEQ multiplex PCR; TCRdb lists only in-frame clones, some missing. The table shows 100,000 to 120,000 clones, with approximately 92% occurring only once. Details on this clone: The antigen remains unidentified.

Findings and caveats of the study: Recipients of AZD1222 seropositive at baseline numbered only five or six. Vaccine-associated CD4 TCRs spanned spike, dominant at 160-218 and 743-854.

V gene TRBV4-1 combines with J gene TRBJ1-3; perhaps TRBD1 as D (5 bases). This receptor was identified in an adult who received the AZD1222 COVID-19 vaccine. The sequencing here drew on peripheral blood, taken 28 days after the second AZD1222 dose. CDR3 bases: TGCGCCAGCAGCCAAGATGGGACTCTTCTGCGCACCATATATTTT. This translates into CASSQDGTLLRTIYF.